The clone carrying this T cell receptor beta chain was seen only once. The sample originates from a study of type 1 and type 2 diabetes patients. Amplification started from genomic DNA. Multiplex PCR with 30 forward and 13 reverse primers amplified the TCR beta CDR3. TCRdb itself ran the multiplex PCR reads through MiXCR, one entry per CDR3 protein. Of about 270,000 distinct CDR3 sequences listed, roughly 50% are singletons. The length of the CDR3 is 14 residues. Deletions cut 3 bases from V and 1 base from J, with 9 bases between. CDR1 and CDR2 (germline): LNHDA, SQIVND (reference sequence). V usage is TRBV19 and J usage is TRBJ1-1; D gene ambiguous. This TCR was recovered from a man between 18 and 35 years old with type 2 diabetes. Sequences were obtained from peripheral blood mononuclear cells (PBMCs). CDR3 in amino acids: CASSIWPGNTEAFF. CDR3 nucleotide sequence: TGTGCCAGTAGTATTTGGCCAGGGAACACTGAAGCTTTCTTT.